This T cell receptor beta chain was captured by sequencing in a study of blood T cell repertoires in COVID-19. Study in general: There were acute and convalescent COVID-19 samples, and they came from the United States, Italy and Spain. From T cells, B-cell-depleted T cells, or PBMCs came the material, which was cDNA or gDNA.

As handled by the study authors: Reference gene primers were amplified, and this amplification served to estimate nucleated cell counts. Repertoires were generated with immunoSEQ multiplex PCR, while TCRdb's copy carries only in-frame clones and drops some. The V and J calls and clone size are taken from that table; D and trimming were inferred from the DNA. The table has about 400,000 clones, approximately 86% seen once. This clone was seen just once. Seattle's enrolled individuals joined amid active infection and were then monitored longitudinally. Trimming removed 5 bases at V and 4 bases at J, with 17 bases between. This CDR3 is built from 15 residues. Germline lookup yields CDR1 MNHEY and CDR2 SVGAGI.

The V gene is TRBV6-5, the J gene TRBJ2-5, with a tentative D call TRBD1 (7 bases). The receptor comes from a woman aged 55-69 years with COVID-19, enrolled during active disease. The sequencing input was peripheral blood. The CDR3 DNA follows: TGTGCCAGCAGTCTGCAGGGGGGCTTAGCAGAGACCCAGTACTTC. Amino acids: CASSLQGGLAETQYF.